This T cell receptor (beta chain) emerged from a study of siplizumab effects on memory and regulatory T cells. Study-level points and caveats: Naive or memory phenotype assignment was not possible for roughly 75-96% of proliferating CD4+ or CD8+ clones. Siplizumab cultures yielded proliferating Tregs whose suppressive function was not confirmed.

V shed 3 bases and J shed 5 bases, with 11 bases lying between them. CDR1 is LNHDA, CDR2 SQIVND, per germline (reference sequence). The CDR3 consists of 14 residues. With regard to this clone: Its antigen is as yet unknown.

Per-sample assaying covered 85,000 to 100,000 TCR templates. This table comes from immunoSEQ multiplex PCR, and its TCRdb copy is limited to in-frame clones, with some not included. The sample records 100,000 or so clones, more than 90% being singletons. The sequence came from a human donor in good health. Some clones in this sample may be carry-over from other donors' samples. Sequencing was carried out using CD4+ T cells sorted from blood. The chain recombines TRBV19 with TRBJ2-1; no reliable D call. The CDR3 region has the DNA TGTGCCAGTAGTATCGCGTTTCGGAACAATGAGCAGTTCTTC. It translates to CASSIAFRNNEQFF.